The source of this TCR beta chain is a study of blood T cell repertoires in COVID-19. The germline V and J ends were trimmed by 0 bases and 6 bases, with 9 bases remaining between them. Per the germline V gene, CDR1 is SGHRS and CDR2 is YFSETQ. The CDR3 covers 13 residues. Here immunoSEQ multiplex PCR was the method, and the copy in TCRdb shows in-frame clones only, minus some. The sample comprises 190,000 or so clones, roughly 90% of which are singletons, and approximately 8.1% rests with the top ten. The genes are TRBV5-1 and TRBJ1-1; D gene ambiguous. Sequenced material: PBMCs or T cells enriched from blood (not recorded which). This TCR was sampled from a woman between 18 and 29 years old who had recovered from COVID-19. CDR3 amino acids: CASSLAVSAEAFF. In nucleotides, the CDR3 is TGCGCCAGCAGCTTGGCGGTTTCGGCTGAAGCTTTCTTT.